The 3 T cell receptor beta chains reported below all come from one sample, sequenced in a study of shared clonotypes between healthy human individuals. CD45RO-negative, CCR7-selected cells formed the naive CD8 fraction, which excluded terminally differentiated effector memory CD45RA+ cells. Sequencing used immunoSEQ multiplex PCR; TCRdb keeps in-frame clones, though not all of them. The sample carries around 2.1 million clones, 93% recorded once. Sequenced material: naive CD8+ T cells from PBMCs. The receptors were gathered from a man aged 18 to 30 in good health. Some clones in this sample may be carry-over from other donors' samples.

The chain employs TRBV11-2 and TRBJ2-7; 11 nucleotides line up with TRBD1. Germline V gene data show CDR1 as SGHAT and CDR2 as FQNNGV. This CDR3 spans 14 amino acids. The J segment lost 3 bases and the V segment lost 5 bases, leaving 3 bases of the junction unmatched. Here the CDR3 DNA reads TGTGCCAGCAGCACAGGGACAGGGGGCTACGAGCAGTACTTC. It encodes CASSTGTGGYEQYF.

The chain links TRBV30 to TRBJ1-1; D might be TRBD1 (6 bases). Trimming took 5 bases from V and 8 from J, leaving 18 bases between them. CDR1 and CDR2 (germline): GTSNPN, SVGIG (reference sequence). The CDR3 loop spans 13 amino acids. In DNA, the CDR3 is TGTGCCTGGCGACAGGAGAGGGGCGCAGAAGCTTTCTTT. It is translated as CAWRQERGAEAFF.

The chain is built from TRBV9 and TRBJ1-5, with D hard to call. The CDR3 extends over 15 amino acids. The germline CDR1 and CDR2 sequences are SGDLS and YYNGEE. Trimming pared 2 bases from V and 5 bases from J, leaving 14 bases between. Here the CDR3 reads CASSVGPGIHQPQHF. The CDR3 DNA reads as TGTGCCAGCAGCGTTGGCCCGGGAATCCATCAGCCCCAGCATTTT.